Listed here are 21 T cell receptor beta chains from one sample, sequenced in a study of blood T cell repertoires in COVID-19. The protocol was immunoSEQ multiplex PCR, while the TCRdb copy is restricted to in-frame clones and leaves out a portion. The repertoire holds 490,000 or so clones, with approximately 90% as singletons. The material sequenced was PBMCs or T cells enriched from blood (not recorded which). These receptors were obtained from a woman aged 40 to 50 who had recovered from COVID-19.

The chain carries TRBV29-1 and TRBJ1-1, with 7 nucleotides matching TRBD1. V trimming: 6 bases; J trimming: 9 bases; junction bases outside the gene matches: 7. Germline assignment: CDR1 SQVTM and CDR2 ANQGSEA. This CDR3 contains 11 residues. CDR3 nucleotides: TGCAGCGTCGCGACAGGGTCGAAAGCTTTCTTT. Translation: CSVATGSKAFF. The variable domain in full, with the rest retrieved from reference TRBV29-1 and TRBJ1-1, is SAVISQKPSRDICQRGTSLTIQCQVDSQVTMMFWYRQQPGQSLTLIATANQGSEATYESGFVIDKFPISRPNLTFSTLTVSNMSPEDSSIYLCSVATGSKAFFGQGTRLTVV.

The chain joins TRBV29-1 to TRBJ1-1, with D hard to call. The length of the CDR3 is 10 residues. The germline CDR1 and CDR2 sequences are SQVTM and ANQGSEA. The ends were cut back, 3 bases at V and 11 bases at J, with 10 bases in the middle. The CDR3 loop is CSVESTGAFF. In DNA, the CDR3 is TGCAGCGTTGAGTCTACGGGGGCTTTCTTT.

This clone was seen more than once but under ten times. Other nucleotide sequences in the sample specify the same CDR3. The chain carries TRBV18 and TRBJ1-5, with a possible D match to TRBD1 (6 bases). The CDR3 totals 14 residues. Trimming shortened V by 3 bases and J by 2 bases, and 8 bases separated the two germline ends. In germline, CDR1 is KGHSH, CDR2 LQKENI. The CDR3 loop reads CASSPPGGNQPQHF. As DNA, the CDR3 is TGTGCCAGCTCACCTCCAGGGGGCAATCAGCCCCAGCATTTT.

The chain carries TRBV6-2 or TRBV6-3 and TRBJ2-7, with 8 bases identical to TRBD1. The CDR3 has 15 amino acids. Germline-derived CDR1 and CDR2 are MNHEY and SVGEGT. The V segment lost 5 bases and the J segment 3 bases; nucleotides outside the gene matches: 9. In DNA, the CDR3 is TGTGCCAGCAGTGGGCCGGACAGGGCCGTCTACGAGCAGTACTTC. It encodes CASSGPDRAVYEQYF.

The genes are TRBV7-8 and TRBJ1-5, with 8 bases fitting TRBD1. Germline-derived CDR1 and CDR2 are SGHVS and FQNEAQ. The CDR3 consists of 16 residues. The V segment lost 5 bases and the J segment 6 bases; nucleotides outside the gene matches: 12. The CDR3 nucleotides are TGTGCCAGCAGCCCCCGGACAGGGACGGTCCCTCAGCCCCAGCATTTT. Its translation is CASSPRTGTVPQPQHF.

The J gene is TRBJ2-1, the V gene TRBV9, with 9 bases matching TRBD2. The V segment lost 5 bases and the J segment 4 bases; nucleotides outside the gene matches: 13. CDR3 length: 17 residues. Germline V CDR1 and CDR2: SGDLS, YYNGEE. CDR3 protein: CASSRSGREGLYNEQFF. The CDR3 nucleotides are TGTGCCAGCAGTCGATCTGGGCGGGAGGGCCTTTACAATGAGCAGTTCTTC.

The chain employs TRBV5-5 and TRBJ1-2; no firm D call. The V gene's germline CDR1 is SGHKS and CDR2 YYEKEE (reference sequence). This CDR3 contains 17 residues. Trimming left V 0 bases short and J 0 bases short, with 15 bases between. The chain's CDR3 is CASSLVVVSSANYGYTF. For the CDR3, the DNA is TGTGCCAGCAGCTTGGTGGTCGTCTCCAGTGCTAACTATGGCTACACCTTC.

The CDR3 nucleotides read TGTGCCAGCAGTTTAGGACTAACAGATACGCAGTATTTT. It translates to CASSLGLTDTQYF. The chain joins TRBV27 to TRBJ2-3; tentatively, D is TRBD2 (6 bases). V dropped 2 bases and J dropped 3 bases, with 6 bases sitting between them. CDR1 and CDR2 (germline): MNHEY, SMNVEV (reference sequence). CDR3 length equals 13 residues.

The V call is TRBV4-1, the J call TRBJ1-2; maybe TRBD1 (6 bases). Trimming cost V 2 bases and J 0 bases, with 10 bases left between them. Germline V gives CDR1 MGHRA, CDR2 YSYEKL. The CDR3 spans 15 residues. The CDR3 loop reads CASSQHQGTNYGYTF. The CDR3 nucleotides read TGCGCCAGCAGCCAACATCAGGGGACTAACTATGGCTACACCTTC.

This clone was seen once. A junction boundary mismatches the germline segment, possibly from a read error. The chain couples TRBV4-3 to TRBJ1-2, with D unclear. CDR3 length: 14 residues. CDR1 is LGHNA and CDR2 is YSLEER in the germline V gene. CDR3 amino acids: CASSQDPPGLTTSF. The CDR3 DNA reads as TGCGCCAGCAGCCAAGACCCCCCTGGGCTCACCACCTCCTTC.

The J gene is TRBJ2-3, the V gene TRBV13, with TRBD1 matching over 7 bases. The V gene's germline CDR1 is PRHDT and CDR2 FYEKMQ (reference sequence). The CDR3 has 16 amino acids. J was trimmed by 3 bases and V by 4 bases; bases with no gene match: 10. The CDR3 loop is CASSSSRDSATDTQYF. CDR3 DNA sequence: TGTGCCAGCAGCTCCTCCCGGGACAGCGCTACAGATACGCAGTATTTT.

The chain uses TRBV14 and TRBJ2-3, with D tentatively TRBD1 (6 bases). Germline assignment: CDR1 SGHDN and CDR2 FVKESK. Between the trimmed V and J ends, which lost 4 bases and 2 bases, there was a span of 13 bases. This CDR3 is built from 15 residues. CDR3 loop: CASSRDRPITDTQYF. The CDR3 region has the DNA TGTGCCAGCAGCCGTGACAGGCCTATCACAGATACGCAGTATTTT.

The rearrangement links TRBV27 to TRBJ1-6; 8 positions match TRBD1. This CDR3 contains 17 residues. Looked up from germline, CDR1 is MNHEY and CDR2 is SMNVEV (reference sequence). V lost 4 bases and J lost 4; bases outside the gene matches: 9. The DNA for the CDR3 is TGTGCCAGCAGTTCTCGACAGGGGCCGCCGTATAATTCACCCCTCCACTTT. Its translation: CASSSRQGPPYNSPLHF.

The chain is built from TRBV21-1 and TRBJ1-2; the D call of TRBD1 is as the table states it, not checked on the DNA. TRBV21-1 is a pseudogene segment. This CDR3 has 14 residues. The CDR3 is CASGPSGRDYGYTF. The CDR3 nucleotides are TGTGCCAGCGGCCCCTCAGGAAGAGACTATGGCTACACCTTC.

This chain connects TRBV7-9 to TRBJ2-7, with D perhaps TRBD1 (5 bases). The CDR3 sequence is 15 residues long. In germline, CDR1 is SEHNR, CDR2 FQNEAQ (reference sequence). The V end was cut by 5 bases, the J end by 0 bases, with 14 bases between. The DNA for the CDR3 is TGTGCCAGCAGCCCGAGACAGAGCTTCTCCTACGAGCAGTACTTC. The encoded protein is CASSPRQSFSYEQYF.

The V gene is TRBV12-3 or TRBV12-4, the J gene TRBJ1-2; D unclear. Trimming shortened V by 6 bases and J by 2 bases, and 7 bases separated the two germline ends. The CDR3 has 12 amino acids. CDR3 protein: CASSSENYGYTF. Written as DNA, the CDR3 is TGTGCCAGCAGCTCAGAAAACTATGGCTACACCTTC.

This chain connects TRBV21-1 to TRBJ1-2; the D call of TRBD1 is as the table states it, not checked on the DNA. TRBV21-1 is tagged as a pseudogene. The CDR3 has 16 residues. CDR3 in DNA: TGTGCCAGCAGCAACCTACTGGGACAGGGTGGCTATGGCTACACCTTC. As protein: CASSNLLGQGGYGYTF.

The V and J genes are TRBV9 and TRBJ1-1; a possible D gene is TRBD1 (6 bases). CDR1 and CDR2 from the germline V gene are SGDLS and YYNGEE. This CDR3 spans 15 amino acids. The ends were cut back, 0 bases at V and 7 bases at J, with 16 bases in the middle. CDR3 protein: CASSVVGSGAGEAFF. The CDR3 DNA is TGTGCCAGCAGCGTAGTAGGATCAGGGGCTGGTGAAGCTTTCTTT. Using reference TRBV9 and TRBJ1-1 for the parts outside the CDR3, the full variable domain is DSGVTQTPKHLITATGQRVTLRCSPRSGDLSVYWYQQSLDQGLQFLIQYYNGEERAKGNILERFSAQQFPDLHSELNLSSLELGDSALYFCASSVVGSGAGEAFFGQGTRLTVV.

The J gene is TRBJ2-3, the V gene TRBV9, with 8 bases matching TRBD2. Per germline, CDR1 SGDLS and CDR2 YYNGEE. The V and J ends lost 4 bases and 4 bases, in that order; junction bases with no gene match: 14. The CDR3 has 17 residues. This CDR3 reads CASSPRGGGRSADTQYF. DNA of the CDR3: TGTGCCAGCAGCCCACGAGGTGGCGGGAGGTCCGCAGATACGCAGTATTTT.

V usage is TRBV29-1 and J usage is TRBJ2-7, with D perhaps TRBD1 (6 bases). V dropped 0 bases and J dropped 3 bases, with 9 bases sitting between them. Germline loops: CDR1 SQVTM, CDR2 ANQGSEA. This CDR3 spans 13 amino acids. The chain's CDR3 is CSVEEQGNYEQYF. The CDR3 nucleotides are TGCAGCGTTGAAGAACAGGGAAACTACGAGCAGTACTTC.

V gene TRBV27 combines with J gene TRBJ1-5; 9 bases align to TRBD1. CDR3 length equals 14 residues. V lost 5 bases, J lost 7 bases, and 6 bases stayed unmatched. CDR1 and CDR2 from the germline V gene are MNHEY and SMNVEV (reference sequence). The CDR3 region is CASSTRQGDQPQHF. For the CDR3, the DNA is TGTGCCAGCAGTACCCGACAGGGGGACCAGCCCCAGCATTTT.